These 14 T cell receptor beta chains came from one sample sequenced in a study of blood T cell repertoires in COVID-19. This table comes from immunoSEQ multiplex PCR, and its TCRdb copy is limited to in-frame clones, with some not included. The sample has about 260,000 clones, about 90% seen once; the top ten hold about 2.5%. Specimen: peripheral blood. These receptors were collected from a woman aged 45 to 65 with acute or convalescent COVID-19.

The rearrangement joins TRBV7-2 to TRBJ1-5, with 8 nucleotides matching TRBD1. CDR3 length equals 13 residues. Germline assignment: CDR1 SGHTA and CDR2 FQGNSA. V trimming: 5 bases; J trimming: 5 bases; junction bases outside the gene matches: 2. CDR3 amino acids: CASSEQGDQPQHF. In DNA form, the CDR3 reads TGTGCCAGCAGCGAACAGGGGGATCAGCCCCAGCATTTT.

This clone occurred once. Here the CDR3 DNA reads TGTGCCACCAGCAGAGTGGGGGCTACAGAGACCCAGTACTTC. The encoded protein is CATSRVGATETQYF. The chain uses TRBV15 and TRBJ2-5; tentatively, D is TRBD1 (6 bases). The germline V gene has CDR1 LNHNV and CDR2 YYDKDF (reference sequence). The CDR3 is made up of 14 amino acids. Trimming pared 1 base from V and 4 bases from J, leaving 10 bases between.

This clone has a handful of counts. The V and J genes are TRBV7-9 and TRBJ2-1, with D possibly being TRBD1 (6 bases). This CDR3 is 13 amino acids long. Per the germline V gene, CDR1 is SEHNR and CDR2 is FQNEAQ (reference sequence). V was shortened by 6 bases and J by 6 bases, with 12 bases between the two germline ends. DNA for the CDR3: TGTGCCAGCAGATCTACAGGGATCAATGAGCAGTTCTTC. Protein sequence: CASRSTGINEQFF. Together with reference TRBV7-9 and TRBJ2-1, the CDR3 gives the full variable domain: DTGVSQNPRHKITKRGQNVTFRCDPISEHNRLYWYRQTLGQGPEFLTYFQNEAQLEKSRLLSDRFSAERPKGSFSTLEIQRTEQGDSAMYLCASRSTGINEQFFGPGTRLTVL.

This CDR3 reads CSVDRFANTGELFF. CDR3 DNA: TGCAGCGTTGACCGGTTCGCGAACACCGGGGAGCTGTTTTTT. This rearrangement joins TRBV29-1 to TRBJ2-2; D unclear. V shed 3 bases and J shed 0 bases, with 8 bases lying between them. The CDR3 covers 14 residues. Germline values: CDR1 SQVTM, CDR2 ANQGSEA.

The chain combines TRBV5-4 with TRBJ2-1, with TRBD1 matching 9 bases. This CDR3 contains 16 residues. Trimming at V came to 2 bases and at J to 7 bases, leaving 10 bases not matched to a gene. Germline CDR1 reads SGHNT; CDR2 reads YYREEE (reference sequence). The CDR3 DNA reads as TGTGCCAGCAGCTTAAAACCTTCGGACAGGGGAAATGAGCAGTTCTTC. Its protein is CASSLKPSDRGNEQFF.

The V call is TRBV6-2 or TRBV6-3, the J call TRBJ1-1; D unclear. From germline, CDR1 is MNHEY and CDR2 SVGEGT. Trimming left V 5 bases short and J 1 base short, with 14 bases between. There are 15 residues in the CDR3. CDR3 region: CASSRSAGKNTEAFF. The CDR3, as DNA: TGTGCCAGCAGTCGATCGGCCGGGAAGAACACTGAAGCTTTCTTT.

The chain recombines TRBV15 with TRBJ2-1; D perhaps matches TRBD1 (5 bases). V was cut by 3 bases and J by 10 bases, with 10 bases left in between. The CDR3 is 12 residues long. The germline CDR1 and CDR2 sequences are LNHNV and YYDKDF (reference sequence). The CDR3 is CATSRGPGEQFF. The DNA for the CDR3 is TGTGCCACCAGCAGGGGGCCTGGGGAGCAGTTCTTC.

The chain employs TRBV28 and TRBJ2-1, with TRBD1 matching 12 bases. This CDR3 has 18 residues. Trimming cost V 4 bases and J 0 bases; bases outside gene matches: 7. Germline CDR1 and CDR2: MDHEN and SYDVKM. This CDR3 is CASSSPGQGARSYNEQFF. CDR3 DNA: TGTGCCAGCAGTTCACCGGGACAGGGGGCTCGCTCCTACAATGAGCAGTTCTTC.

This clone was recorded only once. The chain has TRBV27 and TRBJ2-5, with TRBD2 matching over 8 bases. V gave up 2 bases and J gave up 3 bases; unmatched junction bases: 5. Germline values: CDR1 MNHEY, CDR2 SMNVEV (reference sequence). CDR3 length: 15 residues. The CDR3 loop reads CASSLLGGVEETQYF. In DNA form, the CDR3 reads TGTGCCAGCAGTTTACTCGGGGGGGTTGAAGAGACCCAGTACTTC.

This CDR3 reads CASSSKLRQGNYNEQFF. CDR3 DNA: TGTGCCAGCAGCTCCAAACTCCGACAGGGCAACTACAATGAGCAGTTCTTC. The J gene is TRBJ2-1, the V gene TRBV7-3; TRBD1 matches at 7 bases. CDR1 SGHTA and CDR2 FQGTGA come from the germline V gene. The V segment lost 4 bases and the J segment 3 bases; nucleotides outside the gene matches: 12. The length of the CDR3 is 17 residues.

J is TRBJ2-7 and V is TRBV7-9, with D tentatively TRBD2 (6 bases). Germline CDR1 reads SEHNR; CDR2 reads FQNEAQ (reference sequence). V gave up 5 bases and J gave up 2 bases, with 13 bases separating them. The CDR3 covers 14 residues. Here the CDR3 reads CASSPSGRTYEQYF. The CDR3 DNA is TGTGCCAGCAGCCCAAGCGGGCGTACCTACGAGCAGTACTTC.

The CDR3 here is CASSYTASWDRGRNEQFF. DNA of the CDR3: TGTGCCAGCAGCTATACAGCTAGTTGGGACAGGGGGCGTAATGAGCAGTTCTTC. The rearrangement links TRBV28 to TRBJ2-1, with 12 bases aligning to TRBD1. CDR1 is MDHEN and CDR2 is SYDVKM in the germline V gene. The CDR3 is made up of 18 amino acids. Losses at the gene ends were 6 bases for V and 7 bases for J; bases not matched to a gene: 16.

The chain is built from TRBV4-1 and TRBJ2-1, with D maybe TRBD1 (6 bases). The CDR3 loop spans 15 amino acids. Trimming took 2 bases from V and 4 from J, leaving 12 bases between them. The germline gives CDR1 MGHRA, CDR2 YSYEKL. The CDR3 sequence is CASSQPTGSYNEQFF. The CDR3 DNA is TGCGCCAGCAGCCAACCGACAGGCTCATACAATGAGCAGTTCTTC.

The chain is built from TRBV19 and TRBJ1-1; D ambiguous. V was cut by 5 bases and J by 5 bases, with 15 bases left in between. Germline CDR1 LNHDA, CDR2 SQIVND (reference sequence). This CDR3 has 14 residues. The CDR3 region is CASSQTQYGTEAFF. The CDR3 bases are TGTGCCAGTAGTCAGACACAATATGGGACTGAAGCTTTCTTT.